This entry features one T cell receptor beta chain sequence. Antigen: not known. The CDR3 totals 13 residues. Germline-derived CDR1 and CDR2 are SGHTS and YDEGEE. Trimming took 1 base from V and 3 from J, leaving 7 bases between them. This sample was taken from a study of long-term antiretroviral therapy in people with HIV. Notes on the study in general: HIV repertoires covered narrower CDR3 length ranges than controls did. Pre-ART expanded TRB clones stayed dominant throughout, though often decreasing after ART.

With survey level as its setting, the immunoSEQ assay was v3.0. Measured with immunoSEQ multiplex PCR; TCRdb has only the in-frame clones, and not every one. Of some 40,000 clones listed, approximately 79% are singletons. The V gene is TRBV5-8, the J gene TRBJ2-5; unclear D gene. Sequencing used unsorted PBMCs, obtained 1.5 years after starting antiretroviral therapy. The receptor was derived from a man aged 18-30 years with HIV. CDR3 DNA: TGTGCCAGCAGCTTGTTGGTGGAAGAGACCCAGTACTTC. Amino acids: CASSLLVEETQYF.